This TCR beta chain comes out of a study of blood T cell repertoires in COVID-19. Study-wide background: Sites in the United States, Italy and Spain provided acute and convalescent COVID-19 samples.

Assay used: immunoSEQ multiplex PCR; TCRdb lists only in-frame clones, some missing. Of under 300,000 clones listed, 75% to 90% are singletons. Those enrolled, adults aged about 18 to 89 years, came from 25 or so US areas. In assigning cohorts, the study relied on participant-reported clinical history. For recovered donors of Cohort 3, there were two negative PCRs, clearance, or symptom resolution. There are 14 residues in the CDR3. The V and J ends lost 7 bases and 6 bases, in that order; junction bases with no gene match: 7. CDR1 is SNHLY, CDR2 FYNNEI, per germline. The chain uses TRBV2 and TRBJ2-2; 8 bases align to TRBD2. Input material: PBMCs or T cells enriched from blood (not recorded which). This receptor was taken from a woman aged 18-35 years who had recovered from COVID-19. CDR3 nucleotides: TGTGCCAGCAAGTCCGGACTAGCCGCCGGGGAGCTGTTTTTT. Its translation: CASKSGLAAGELFF.